These 12 T cell receptor beta chains were all obtained from the same sample, sequenced in a study of T-cell memory formation after mild COVID-19. Using its own MiXCR run on the 5' RACE reads, TCRdb lists one record per CDR3 protein. Of over 400,000 distinct CDR3 sequences in the sample, less than 25% were seen once. The sample was PBMCs or a T cell subset sorted from them (not recorded which). These receptors originate from an adult woman who had mild COVID-19 (a few samples of this study predate the infection). Cell type and time point are not known.

CDR3 DNA sequence: TGCAGTGCTAGTGGCCACCGCCCAGATACGCAGTATTTT. This codes for CSASGHRPDTQYF. The V and J genes are TRBV20-1 and TRBJ2-3; no firm D call. Germline CDR1 DFQATT, CDR2 SNEGSKA (reference sequence). V was trimmed by 3 bases and J by 4 bases, leaving 11 bases between them. There are 13 residues in the CDR3.

A few counts support this clonotype. The rearrangement uses TRBV18 and TRBJ2-3; perhaps D is TRBD1 or TRBD2 (5 bases each). V was trimmed by 2 bases and J by 5 bases, leaving 8 bases between them. From germline, CDR1 is KGHSH and CDR2 LQKENI. The CDR3 loop spans 13 amino acids. CDR3 coding DNA: TGTGCCAGCTCACCAATGGGACGAGATACGCAGTATTTT. This translates into CASSPMGRDTQYF.

This clonotype was counted a few times. A read error may explain this, as a much larger clone is one base away. This sequence joins TRBV7-8 and TRBJ2-7; D tentatively fits TRBD1 or TRBD2 (5 bases each). In germline, CDR1 is SGHVS, CDR2 FQNEAQ. The ends were cut back, 1 base at V and 9 bases at J, with 7 bases in the middle. The length of the CDR3 is 11 residues. The CDR3 nucleotides are TGTGCCAGCAGCTTAGGGGACGGGCAGTACTTC. Its protein product is CASSLGDGQYF.

The chain combines TRBV4-3 with TRBJ2-7; D is perhaps TRBD1 (5 bases). V dropped 4 bases and J dropped 1 base, with 14 bases sitting between them. Germline lookup yields CDR1 LGHNA and CDR2 YSLEER. The CDR3 contains 15 residues. CDR3 coding DNA: TGCGCCAGCAGCCGGACACTCGGAGATTCCTACGAGCAGTACTTC. This gives the protein CASSRTLGDSYEQYF.

The chain couples TRBV2 to TRBJ2-7; the match to TRBD1 covers 8 bases. V was clipped by 6 bases and J by 4 bases; unmatched bases: 14. The germline gives CDR1 SNHLY, CDR2 FYNNEI. The CDR3 loop spans 16 amino acids. The CDR3, as DNA: TGTGCCAGCAGCGGTTGGACAGGGAGAGTGAAATACGAGCAGTACTTC. Translating it yields CASSGWTGRVKYEQYF.

This clonotype appeared many times. The chain couples TRBV6-1 to TRBJ1-2, with a weak D call TRBD1 (6 bases). The length of the CDR3 is 14 residues. Trimming stripped 6 bases from V and 4 bases from J, with 15 bases between. Germline assignment: CDR1 MNHNS and CDR2 SASEGT. DNA for the CDR3: TGTGCCAGCAGCCTAACAGGGCGCTTCTATGGCTACACCTTC. This sequence encodes CASSLTGRFYGYTF.

This clonotype came up many times. The V gene is TRBV7-2, the J gene TRBJ2-3; D may be TRBD2 (7 bases). This CDR3 region has 13 residues. Germline CDR1 and CDR2: SGHTA and FQGNSA. V was shortened by 6 bases and J by 4 bases, with 11 bases between the two germline ends. The CDR3 sequence is CASSLGGPDTQYF. For the CDR3, the DNA is TGTGCCAGCAGTTTGGGGGGGCCAGATACGCAGTATTTT.

This rearrangement joins TRBV7-2 to TRBJ2-1; D may be TRBD1 or TRBD2 (5 bases each). Germline values: CDR1 SGHTA, CDR2 FQGNSA. The CDR3 runs 13 residues. The ends were cut back, 3 bases at V and 8 bases at J, with 11 bases in the middle. The chain's CDR3 is CASSLSGTHEQFF. CDR3 nucleotide sequence: TGTGCCAGCAGCTTGTCCGGGACCCATGAGCAGTTCTTC.

The chain combines TRBV5-1 with TRBJ2-7, with D tentatively TRBD1 or TRBD2 (5 bases each). The CDR3 covers 13 residues. V lost 5 bases and J 2 bases, leaving 11 bases between the germline ends. Looked up from germline, CDR1 is SGHRS and CDR2 is YFSETQ. In DNA, the CDR3 is TGCGCCAGCAGTGGTGAGGGGACCTACGAGCAGTACTTC. Its translation: CASSGEGTYEQYF.

This clonotype was seen only a few times. V is TRBV5-4 and J is TRBJ2-5; perhaps TRBD2 as D (5 bases). Trimming pared 4 bases from V and 2 bases from J, leaving 15 bases between. Looked up from germline, CDR1 is SGHNT and CDR2 is YYREEE (reference sequence). CDR3 length equals 15 residues. This chain's CDR3 is CASSLVLERQETQYF. Written as DNA, the CDR3 is TGTGCCAGCAGCCTGGTCCTTGAGCGGCAAGAGACCCAGTACTTC.

This clonotype was counted only a few times. J is TRBJ1-3 and V is TRBV4-1, with D possibly TRBD1 on 5 matching bases. Trimming removed 2 bases from V and 2 bases from J, with 10 bases in between. This CDR3 region has 15 residues. From germline, CDR1 is MGHRA and CDR2 YSYEKL. The CDR3 DNA follows: TGCGCCAGCAGCCAACCAAGACAGCCTGGAAACACCATATATTTT. It yields the protein CASSQPRQPGNTIYF.

This clonotype turned up a few times. The V call is TRBV12-3 or TRBV12-4, the J call TRBJ2-5, with D tentatively TRBD1 (6 bases). The V gene lost 3 bases and the J gene lost 1 base, with 12 bases spanning the gap. The CDR3 has 15 amino acids. CDR3 in amino acids: CASSLSGQLQETQYF. CDR3 sequence (DNA): TGTGCCAGCAGTTTGAGCGGACAGCTCCAAGAGACCCAGTACTTC.